This T cell receptor (beta chain) came from a study of blood T cell repertoires in COVID-19. Study context: The United States, Italy and Spain provided the acute and convalescent COVID-19 samples. T cells, B-cell-depleted T cells, or PBMCs provided the cDNA or gDNA that served as material.

In the authors' workflow: By means of reference gene primer amplification, nucleated cell counts were estimated. Only in-frame clones appear in the TCRdb table, and some are missing; sequencing was by immunoSEQ multiplex PCR. V and J calls and clone size are as listed in that table; D and trimming were resolved from the DNA. The table has 90,000 or so clones, roughly three quarters seen once. With V trimmed by 6 bases and J by 5 bases, 6 bases remained unmatched. The CDR3 covers 13 residues. CDR1 and CDR2 (germline): MGHDK, SYGVNS. This TCR derives from a human donor in a cohort sampled during active COVID-19. Sequencing was done on a sample of peripheral blood. The gene calls are TRBV25-1 and TRBJ2-5, with 7 bases identical to TRBD2. CDR3 in amino acids: CASRETSVETQYF. The CDR3, as DNA: TGTGCCAGCAGGGAAACTAGCGTCGAGACCCAGTACTTC.